Listed below are T cell receptor beta chains from one sample, sequenced in a study of T cells in Graves' hyperthyroidism and ophthalmopathy. In TCRdb, the multiplex PCR reads were re-called with MiXCR into one record per CDR3 protein. The sample holds fewer than 750,000 distinct CDR3 sequences, 14% to 15% seen once. Sequencing was performed on blood. The receptors derive from a woman aged 40 to 50 with Graves' ophthalmopathy. The CDR3 runs from the conserved cysteine through the conserved F or W. Fields, in order: J gene, clone size, D gene, V gene, CDR3 protein, CDR3 DNA. The D gene is left open where the match is weak. The size entry is marked missing in some rows and otherwise reads once, few, many or a size class.

j_gene: TRBJ1-2; abundance: many; d_gene: TRBD1; v_gene: TRBV6-1; CDR3aa: CASSERTGGNGYTF; CDR3nt: TGTGCCAGCAGTGAAAGGACAGGGGGCAATGGCTACACCTTC
j_gene: TRBJ1-5; abundance: -; d_gene: -; v_gene: TRBV6-2/TRBV6-3; CDR3aa: CASSYSKSGTSNQPQHF; CDR3nt: TGTGCCAGCAGTTACTCGAAATCGGGGACTAGCAATCAGCCCCAGCATTTT
j_gene: TRBJ1-2; abundance: -; d_gene: -; v_gene: TRBV10-3; CDR3aa: CAISESKNRHYGYTF; CDR3nt: TGTGCCATCAGTGAGTCGAAGAACCGTCACTATGGCTACACCTTC
j_gene: TRBJ2-7; abundance: many; d_gene: TRBD1; v_gene: TRBV28; CDR3aa: CASSLTGSDEQYF; CDR3nt: TGTGCCAGCAGTTTGACAGGGAGCGACGAGCAGTACTTC
j_gene: TRBJ2-5; abundance: -; d_gene: TRBD1; v_gene: TRBV29-1; CDR3aa: CSVCRQGETQYF; CDR3nt: TGCAGCGTATGTCGACAGGGAGAGACCCAGTACTTC
j_gene: TRBJ2-2; abundance: many; d_gene: -; v_gene: TRBV11-3; CDR3aa: CATGQANTGELFF; CDR3nt: TGTGCCACCGGACAAGCGAACACCGGGGAGCTGTTTTTT
j_gene: TRBJ2-7; abundance: many; d_gene: -; v_gene: TRBV12-3/TRBV12-4; CDR3aa: CASSWGSYEQYF; CDR3nt: TGTGCCTCCTCCTGGGGCTCCTACGAGCAGTACTTC
j_gene: TRBJ1-2; abundance: once; d_gene: TRBD1; v_gene: TRBV12-3/TRBV12-4; CDR3aa: CASSLGQGVIRFYGYTF; CDR3nt: TGTGCCAGCAGTTTGGGACAGGGCGTTATTCGATTCTATGGCTACACCTTC
j_gene: TRBJ1-1; abundance: many; d_gene: -; v_gene: TRBV20-1; CDR3aa: CSARDAGAEAFF; CDR3nt: TGCAGTGCTAGAGATGCAGGGGCTGAAGCTTTCTTT
j_gene: TRBJ1-2; abundance: -; d_gene: -; v_gene: TRBV28; CDR3aa: CGSRGGGYGYTF; CDR3nt: TGTGGGAGCCGGGGTGGAGGCTATGGCTACACCTTC
j_gene: TRBJ2-7; abundance: many; d_gene: TRBD2; v_gene: TRBV11-2; CDR3aa: CASSLEASGSLEQYF; CDR3nt: TGTGCCAGCAGCTTAGAGGCTAGCGGGAGCCTCGAGCAGTACTTC
j_gene: TRBJ2-7; abundance: -; d_gene: -; v_gene: TRBV10-3; CDR3aa: CAIRGDLYEQYF; CDR3nt: TGTGCCATCAGGGGGGACCTCTACGAGCAGTACTTC
j_gene: TRBJ2-7; abundance: many; d_gene: -; v_gene: TRBV20-1; CDR3aa: CSAPGPTIDEQYF; CDR3nt: TGCAGTGCCCCGGGACCAACTATCGACGAGCAGTACTTC
j_gene: TRBJ1-1; abundance: -; d_gene: -; v_gene: TRBV12-3/TRBV12-4; CDR3aa: CASRPLGAGTEAFF; CDR3nt: TGTGCCAGCAGACCCCTTGGGGCGGGCACTGAAGCTTTCTTT
j_gene: TRBJ2-2; abundance: many; d_gene: -; v_gene: TRBV24-1; CDR3aa: CATSDYRGKLFF; CDR3nt: TGTGCCACCAGTGATTACCGGGGAAAGCTGTTTTTT
j_gene: TRBJ1-5; abundance: -; d_gene: TRBD1; v_gene: TRBV6-2/TRBV6-3; CDR3aa: CASRRDRGYSNQPQHF; CDR3nt: TGTGCCAGCAGACGGGACAGGGGCTATAGCAATCAGCCCCAGCATTTT
j_gene: TRBJ1-1; abundance: many; d_gene: -; v_gene: TRBV28; CDR3aa: CASSLEQTNTEAFF; CDR3nt: TGTGCCAGCAGTTTAGAACAGACGAACACTGAAGCTTTCTTT
j_gene: TRBJ2-2; abundance: -; d_gene: TRBD2; v_gene: TRBV7-2; CDR3aa: CASSLAGTSAGTGELFF; CDR3nt: TGTGCCAGCAGCTTAGCGGGGACTAGCGCGGGCACCGGGGAGCTGTTTTTT
j_gene: TRBJ2-7; abundance: -; d_gene: -; v_gene: TRBV20-1; CDR3aa: CSAIGPLEGQYF; CDR3nt: TGCAGTGCTATAGGACCCCTCGAGGGGCAGTACTTC
j_gene: TRBJ2-7; abundance: many; d_gene: TRBD2; v_gene: TRBV6-2/TRBV6-3; CDR3aa: CASCIAGGTYEQYF; CDR3nt: TGTGCCAGCTGCATAGCGGGAGGCACCTACGAGCAGTACTTC
j_gene: TRBJ2-7; abundance: many; d_gene: -; v_gene: TRBV6-5; CDR3aa: CASRLRHTGTYEQYF; CDR3nt: TGTGCCAGCAGGCTTAGGCATACCGGGACCTACGAGCAGTACTTC
j_gene: TRBJ1-2; abundance: -; d_gene: -; v_gene: TRBV5-6; CDR3aa: CASSLWGAGGYTF; CDR3nt: TGTGCCAGCAGCCTGTGGGGGGCGGGAGGCTACACCTTC
j_gene: TRBJ2-4; abundance: few; d_gene: -; v_gene: TRBV10-3; CDR3aa: CAIPNGEAWHIQYF; CDR3nt: TGTGCCATCCCTAACGGTGAAGCATGGCACATTCAGTACTTC
j_gene: TRBJ2-7; abundance: many; d_gene: TRBD2; v_gene: TRBV20-1; CDR3aa: CSAKSGLAASYEQYF; CDR3nt: TGCAGTGCAAAAAGTGGGCTAGCGGCCTCCTACGAGCAGTACTTC
j_gene: TRBJ2-5; abundance: many; d_gene: -; v_gene: TRBV5-1; CDR3aa: CASSRDPAGQETQYF; CDR3nt: TGCGCCAGCAGCCGAGATCCAGCGGGCCAAGAGACCCAGTACTTC
j_gene: TRBJ1-2; abundance: many; d_gene: -; v_gene: TRBV28; CDR3aa: CASSFLLSGDGYTF; CDR3nt: TGTGCCAGCAGTTTCTTGTTATCGGGTGACGGCTACACCTTC
j_gene: TRBJ2-7; abundance: many; d_gene: TRBD1; v_gene: TRBV20-1; CDR3aa: CSANRGDSLSYEQYF; CDR3nt: TGCAGTGCTAACCGAGGGGACAGTCTCTCCTACGAGCAGTACTTC